This TCR beta chain emerged from a study of monozygotic twins with inflammatory bowel disease. This CDR3 is 14 amino acids long. Germline lookup yields CDR1 SGHTA and CDR2 FQGTGA. The study, taken as a whole, reports: The analysis failed to separate different T cell subtypes.

For this clonotype: Its antigen is unidentified.

Phlebotomy per donor yielded a single 2.5 ml blood sample. Whole-blood RNA isolation (total RNA) proceeded without T cell sorting. The UMIs contained a 6-nucleotide sample barcode. They were added by template switching during cDNA synthesis. TCRdb reprocessed the 5' RACE reads, with one entry per CDR3 protein and no DNA. This sample's clone table lists around 380,000 distinct CDR3 sequences. V usage is TRBV7-3 and J usage is TRBJ2-2; TCRdb selects TRBD2, and the lack of DNA leaves this call unchecked. The receptor's source is a human donor with ulcerative colitis or Crohn's disease, or a healthy co-twin of an affected twin (not recorded which). Sequencing was done on a sample of blood. The CDR3 is CASRLAGNTGELFF.